The 10 T cell receptor beta chains presented below share a single source sample, sequenced in a study of beta chain features in type 1 diabetes. Expressed TCRB transcripts got sequenced, as all isolated RNA was reverse transcribed. Clones were read by immunoSEQ multiplex PCR, and TCRdb kept only the in-frame ones, dropping some. Of roughly 380,000 clones listed, less than 20% are singletons. Sequencing was done on a sample of naive CD4+ T cells from blood. The receptor source for this set is a young woman in good health.

The CDR3 DNA reads TGTGCCAGTAGTATCGCGTGGAACTATGGCTACACCTTC. Protein product: CASSIAWNYGYTF. The V and J genes are TRBV19 and TRBJ1-2; D is unresolved. Trimming left V 3 bases short and J 2 bases short, with 7 bases between. The CDR3 spans 13 residues. Germline V CDR1 and CDR2: LNHDA, SQIVND (reference sequence).

This clone has just a few counts. The rearrangement links TRBV29-1 to TRBJ2-3, with TRBD2 matching 7 bases. Looked up from germline, CDR1 is SQVTM and CDR2 is ANQGSEA. This CDR3 is 13 amino acids long. Losses at the gene ends were 5 bases for V and 4 bases for J; bases not matched to a gene: 6. The CDR3 protein is CSVPVAGADTQYF. CDR3 bases: TGCAGCGTTCCGGTAGCGGGTGCAGATACGCAGTATTTT.

J is TRBJ1-2 and V is TRBV5-1; D is uncertain. The CDR3 sequence is 15 residues long. In germline, CDR1 is SGHRS, CDR2 YFSETQ. The V end lost 3 bases, the J end lost 4 bases, and 16 bases lay between the germline ends. The chain's CDR3 is CASSYSGRELYGYTF. CDR3 DNA: TGCGCCAGCAGCTACAGCGGGAGGGAGCTCTATGGCTACACCTTC.

The chain links TRBV6-5 to TRBJ2-2, with 14 bases aligning to TRBD2. The CDR3 runs to 16 residues. J was trimmed by 4 bases and V by 7 bases; bases with no gene match: 5. The germline gives CDR1 MNHEY, CDR2 SVGAGI. CDR3 sequence: CASTYGLAGGTGELFF. CDR3 coding DNA: TGTGCCAGCACTTATGGACTAGCGGGGGGCACCGGGGAGCTGTTTTTT.

The chain joins TRBV9 to TRBJ2-6; no clear D. The CDR3 covers 18 residues. V lost 1 base to trimming and J lost 0 bases, with 14 bases between them. Germline V lookup: CDR1 SGDLS, CDR2 YYNGEE. The CDR3 spells CASSVSPGPLSGANVLTF. In DNA, the CDR3 is TGTGCCAGCAGCGTAAGTCCGGGTCCCCTCTCTGGGGCCAACGTCCTGACTTTC.

The gene calls are TRBV5-1 and TRBJ2-5, with 11 bases that match TRBD1. The germline CDR1 and CDR2 sequences are SGHRS and YFSETQ. This CDR3 is built from 16 residues. V lost 0 bases, J lost 4 bases, and 5 bases stayed unmatched. The CDR3 region is CASSLAGTGGGETQYF. The CDR3 DNA reads TGCGCCAGCAGCTTGGCCGGGACAGGGGGTGGAGAGACCCAGTACTTC.

The chain recombines TRBV5-1 with TRBJ2-1; 7 nucleotides line up with TRBD1. This CDR3 is built from 18 residues. Germline V gene lookup returns CDR1 SGHRS and CDR2 YFSETQ. Trimming at V came to 0 bases and at J to 3 bases, leaving 12 bases not matched to a gene. The CDR3 spells CASSLGRSFGTVYNEQFF. The CDR3 nucleotides read TGCGCCAGCAGCTTGGGAAGAAGCTTTGGGACAGTCTACAATGAGCAGTTCTTC.

The V and J genes are TRBV15 and TRBJ2-1; perhaps TRBD2 as D (5 bases). Germline loops: CDR1 LNHNV, CDR2 YYDKDF (reference sequence). The CDR3 runs 17 residues. Trimming took 1 base from V and 5 from J, leaving 18 bases between them. The CDR3 region has the DNA TGTGCCACCAGCAGAGTTGCCGGGAAAGGTTTGGACAATGAGCAGTTCTTC. Its translation is CATSRVAGKGLDNEQFF.

This clone was detected a few times. CDR3 protein: CASVVLTGTQPQHF. CDR3 sequence (DNA): TGTGCCAGCGTGGTCTTGACAGGGACTCAGCCCCAGCATTTT. The gene calls are TRBV6-1 and TRBJ1-5, with 7 bases identical to TRBD1. The CDR3 consists of 14 residues. Germline V CDR1 and CDR2: MNHNS, SASEGT. Germline trimming cut 8 bases from V and 6 bases from J; bases unmatched to any gene: 10.

This clone was seen a few times. The chain couples TRBV1 to TRBJ2-1; the table's D call, TRBD2, was not checked against the DNA. TRBV1 is a pseudogene locus. The CDR3 runs 16 residues. The DNA of the CDR3 is TGCACCAGCAGCAAGGGGAGCGGGAGCTCCTACAATGAGCAGTTCTTC. It codes for CTSSKGSGSSYNEQFF.